This T cell receptor beta chain was documented in a study of identical twins. The CDR3 is 15 residues long. Trimming removed 2 bases from V and 2 bases from J; junction bases left unmatched: 6. Germline values: CDR1 SGHDT, CDR2 YYEEEE. In TCRdb, the 5' RACE reads were re-called with MiXCR into one record per CDR3 protein. This sample has 750,000 to 950,000 distinct CDR3 sequences, with 9% to 15% found just once. The table lists this clonotype with a few counts. This same sample was also part of a study on yellow fever vaccine responses in identical twins.

Input material: PBMCs. This sequence originates from a woman younger than 30 in good health. The chain recombines TRBV5-6 with TRBJ1-1; 7 nucleotides agree with TRBD1. The CDR3 loop is CASSFPEGANTEAFF. In DNA form, the CDR3 reads TGTGCCAGCAGCTTTCCGGAGGGGGCTAACACTGAAGCTTTCTTT.